Reported below is one TCR beta chain. Antigen specificity is unknown. The source of the sample is a study of graft-versus-host responses after intestinal transplantation. Both intraepithelial and lamina propria lymphocytes were released by processing graft tissue. Profiling relied on immunoSEQ multiplex PCR, and the TCRdb table lists in-frame clones only, not all of them. The sample records tens of thousands of clones, around 90% being singletons. The CDR3 consists of 15 residues. The J segment lost 6 bases and the V segment lost 5 bases, leaving 8 bases of the junction unmatched. The germline V gene has CDR1 SGHVS and CDR2 FQNEAQ. Notes on the study in general: Recipient marrow showed GvH clones, some seen first in ileum or blood.

Sequences were derived from ileum tissue, sampled about 200 days after intestinal transplant. This TCR was sampled from a human patient who received an intestinal transplant, so some T cells may come from the graft donor. J is TRBJ2-1 and V is TRBV7-8; 9 bases agree with TRBD2. The CDR3 sequence is CASSPWAGGVNEQFF. The CDR3 nucleotides are TGTGCCAGCAGCCCCTGGGCGGGAGGGGTCAATGAGCAGTTCTTC.